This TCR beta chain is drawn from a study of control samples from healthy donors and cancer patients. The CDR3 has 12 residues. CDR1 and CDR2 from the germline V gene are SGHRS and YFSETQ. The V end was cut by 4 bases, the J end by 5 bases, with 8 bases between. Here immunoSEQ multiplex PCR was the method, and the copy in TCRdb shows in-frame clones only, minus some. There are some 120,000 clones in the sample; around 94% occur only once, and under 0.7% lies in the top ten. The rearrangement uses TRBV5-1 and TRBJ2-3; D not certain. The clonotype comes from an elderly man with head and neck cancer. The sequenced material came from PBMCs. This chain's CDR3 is CASSKDLDTQYF. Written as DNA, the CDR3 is TGCGCCAGCAGCAAAGACCTAGATACGCAGTATTTT.